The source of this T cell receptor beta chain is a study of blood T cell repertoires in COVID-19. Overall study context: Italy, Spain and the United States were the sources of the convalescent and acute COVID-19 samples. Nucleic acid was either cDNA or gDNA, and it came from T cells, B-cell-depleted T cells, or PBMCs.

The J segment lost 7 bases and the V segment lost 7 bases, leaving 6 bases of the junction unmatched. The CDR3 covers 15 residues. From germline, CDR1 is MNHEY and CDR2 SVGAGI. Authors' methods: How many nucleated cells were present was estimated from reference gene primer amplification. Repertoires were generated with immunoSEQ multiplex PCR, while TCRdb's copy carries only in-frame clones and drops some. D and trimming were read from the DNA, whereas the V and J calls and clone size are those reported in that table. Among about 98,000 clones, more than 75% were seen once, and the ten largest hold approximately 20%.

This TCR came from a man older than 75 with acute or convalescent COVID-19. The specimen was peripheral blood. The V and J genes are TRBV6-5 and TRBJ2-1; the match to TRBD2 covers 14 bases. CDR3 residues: CASTLTSGRENEQFF. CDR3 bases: TGTGCCAGCACCCTGACTAGCGGGAGGGAAAATGAGCAGTTCTTC.